These T cell receptor beta chains were read from a single sample in a study of blood T cell repertoires in COVID-19. Sequencing was performed with immunoSEQ multiplex PCR; in TCRdb, only in-frame clones are kept and a portion is missing. The top ten clones hold around 1.9% of a sample with around 240,000 clones, 70% to 85% of them seen once. Sequencing input: peripheral blood. Receptors were obtained from a woman older than 75 with acute or convalescent COVID-19. Both conserved end residues are part of each CDR3. The D gene is left open where the match is weak. Rows give clone size only sometimes, using once, few, many, or a class for an expanded clone.

J gene,V gene,CDR3 length,D gene,clone size,CDR3 protein,CDR3 DNA
TRBJ2-1,TRBV6-5,13,NA,NA,CASGGGAYNEQFF,TGTGCCAGTGGCGGGGGCGCCTACAATGAGCAGTTCTTC
TRBJ1-4,TRBV2,12,NA,NA,CASSYRVEKLFF,TGTGCCAGCAGTTATCGGGTTGAAAAACTGTTTTTT
TRBJ2-7,TRBV5-1,13,NA,NA,CASSLEGRDEQYF,TGCGCCAGCAGCTTGGAAGGCAGGGACGAGCAGTACTTC
TRBJ2-1,TRBV12-3/TRBV12-4,11,NA,few,CASSRHPEQFF,TGTGCCAGCTCGCGTCATCCTGAGCAGTTCTTC
TRBJ1-2,TRBV7-8,12,NA,NA,CASSLDSYGYTF,TGTGCCAGCAGCTTAGACAGCTATGGCTACACCTTC
TRBJ2-5,TRBV6-6,13,NA,NA,CASSYQREETQYF,TGTGCCAGCAGTTACCAGCGAGAAGAGACCCAGTACTTC
TRBJ1-6,TRBV6-1,16,TRBD1,NA,CASSEEAGQGGSPLHF,TGTGCCAGCAGTGAGGAAGCCGGACAGGGCGGTTCACCCCTCCACTTT
TRBJ2-1,TRBV6-2/TRBV6-3,16,NA,NA,CASSYGAEPRVNEQFF,TGTGCCAGCAGTTACGGCGCGGAACCCAGGGTTAATGAGCAGTTCTTC
TRBJ2-3,TRBV7-2,17,TRBD1,NA,CASSSQWQGASTDTQYF,TGTGCCAGCAGCTCCCAATGGCAGGGGGCTAGCACAGATACGCAGTATTTT
TRBJ1-3,TRBV12-5,13,TRBD1,NA,CASGLQGANTIYF,TGTGCTAGTGGTTTACAGGGGGCAAACACCATATATTTT
TRBJ1-1,TRBV7-3,15,NA,few,CASSLFGRGDTEAFF,TGTGCCAGCAGCTTATTCGGTCGGGGGGACACTGAAGCTTTCTTT
TRBJ1-2,TRBV9,15,TRBD1,few,CASSVGTGNNYGYTF,TGTGCCAGCAGCGTTGGGACAGGGAATAACTATGGCTACACCTTC
TRBJ2-7,TRBV4-2,14,TRBD1,once,CASSQARQGYEQYF,TGTGCCAGCAGCCAAGCCCGACAGGGATACGAGCAGTACTTC
TRBJ2-5,TRBV7-3,15,TRBD2,NA,CASSDSGGGRETQYF,TGTGCCAGCAGCGATAGCGGGGGAGGACGAGAGACCCAGTACTTC
TRBJ1-1,TRBV12-3/TRBV12-4,13,TRBD1,NA,CASRGQVFSEAFF,TGTGCCAGCAGAGGACAGGTTTTCTCTGAAGCTTTCTTT
TRBJ2-1,TRBV5-1,15,TRBD2,NA,CASSPIAGFYNEQFF,TGCGCCAGCAGCCCTATAGCGGGGTTTTACAATGAGCAGTTCTTC
TRBJ2-7,TRBV11-2,14,NA,NA,CASSRARQGFEQYF,TGTGCCAGCAGCCGCGCCCGGCAGGGGTTCGAGCAGTACTTC
TRBJ2-2,TRBV18,18,TRBD1,NA,CASSPDRNRGLVTGELFF,TGTGCCAGCTCACCCGACAGGAACAGGGGGCTGGTCACCGGGGAGCTGTTTTTT
TRBJ1-3,TRBV28,16,NA,NA,CASSLFRRVSGNTIYF,TGTGCCAGCAGTTTATTTCGCAGGGTTTCCGGAAACACCATATATTTT
TRBJ2-7,TRBV6-5,15,NA,NA,CASSYSGGLSYEQYF,TGTGCCAGCAGTTACTCCGGGGGTTTATCCTACGAGCAGTACTTC
TRBJ1-5,TRBV5-4,19,TRBD1,NA,CASSPSISGQFFSNQPQHF,TGTGCCAGCAGCCCGTCTATATCGGGACAGTTTTTTAGCAATCAGCCCCAGCATTTT
TRBJ1-6,TRBV3-1/TRBV3-2,15,NA,NA,CASSKGLIRESPLHF,TGTGCCAGCAGCAAGGGACTCATCCGAGAATCACCCCTCCACTTT
TRBJ2-5,TRBV5-4,16,TRBD2,NA,CASSLDAGLAGETQYF,TGTGCCAGCAGCTTGGACGCGGGCCTAGCGGGGGAGACCCAGTACTTC
TRBJ1-1,TRBV6-2/TRBV6-3,13,NA,NA,CASRYGQNTEAFF,TGTGCCAGCAGGTACGGACAGAACACTGAAGCTTTCTTT
TRBJ1-3,TRBV5-1,14,NA,NA,CASSTGHSGNTIYF,TGCGCCAGTAGTACAGGCCACTCTGGAAACACCATATATTTT
TRBJ1-2,TRBV3-1/TRBV3-2,15,NA,NA,CASSRQTLAHYGYTF,TGTGCCAGCAGCCGACAGACCTTAGCACACTATGGCTACACCTTC
TRBJ1-6,TRBV7-3,14,NA,once,CASSLGTETSPLHF,TGTGCCAGCAGCTTGGGGACTGAGACCTCACCCCTCCACTTT
TRBJ2-1,TRBV18,16,TRBD2,NA,CASSLTASGGVNEQFF,TGTGCCAGCTCACTGACCGCTAGCGGGGGGGTTAATGAGCAGTTCTTC
TRBJ2-2,TRBV7-9,16,TRBD2,NA,CASSAPAGVTTGELFF,TGTGCCAGCAGCGCCCCAGCGGGGGTCACAACCGGGGAGCTGTTTTTT
TRBJ2-3,TRBV7-2,16,NA,few,CASSARRGRGADTQYF,TGTGCCAGCAGCGCCCGACGGGGTCGAGGCGCGGATACGCAGTATTTT
TRBJ2-3,TRBV5-4,15,TRBD2,NA,CASSLYRGGADTQYF,TGTGCCAGCAGCTTGTACCGGGGGGGGGCAGATACGCAGTATTTT
TRBJ2-3,TRBV4-3,14,NA,NA,CASSQALATDTQYF,TGCGCCAGCAGCCAAGCGCTAGCTACAGATACGCAGTATTTT
TRBJ1-4,TRBV6-5,16,TRBD1,NA,CASSSLSDRGREKLFF,TGTGCCAGCAGTTCCCTCTCGGACAGGGGGCGTGAAAAACTGTTTTTT
TRBJ2-7,TRBV18,14,NA,NA,CASSPKLGYYEQYF,TGTGCCAGCTCACCAAAACTAGGATACTACGAGCAGTACTTC
TRBJ1-1,TRBV2,10,NA,NA,CASILSEAFF,TGTGCCAGCATCCTTTCTGAAGCTTTCTTT
TRBJ1-1,TRBV18,12,NA,once,CASSSGNTEAFF,TGTGCCAGCTCATCAGGTAACACTGAAGCTTTCTTT
TRBJ2-3,TRBV7-2,14,NA,NA,CASSLSGRTDTQYF,TGTGCCAGCAGCTTAAGCGGACGCACAGATACGCAGTATTTT
TRBJ2-1,TRBV7-2,19,TRBD2,NA,CASSSSQRLAGLSYNEQFF,TGTGCCAGCAGCTCATCACAAAGACTAGCGGGACTCTCCTACAATGAGCAGTTCTTC
TRBJ1-1,TRBV18,16,TRBD1,few,CASSPLQQGPDTEAFF,TGTGCCAGCTCTCCCCTCCAACAGGGGCCAGACACTGAAGCTTTCTTT
TRBJ2-5,TRBV11-2,16,TRBD2,NA,CASSLGGLAGQETQYF,TGTGCCAGCAGCTTAGGGGGACTAGCTGGTCAAGAGACCCAGTACTTC
TRBJ1-1,TRBV7-2,14,NA,many,CASSLVAANTEAFF,TGTGCCAGCAGCTTAGTGGCGGCGAACACTGAAGCTTTCTTT
TRBJ2-7,TRBV6-2/TRBV6-3,16,TRBD2,once,CASSNYLAGASYEQYF,TGTGCCAGCAGTAACTATCTAGCGGGAGCCTCTTACGAGCAGTACTTC
TRBJ1-2,TRBV18,15,TRBD1,few,CASSPPGQGSYGYTF,TGTGCCAGCTCACCACCGGGACAGGGGAGCTATGGCTACACCTTC
TRBJ2-1,TRBV6-2/TRBV6-3,16,TRBD2,NA,CASSSPLASSYNEQFF,TGTGCCAGCAGTTCTCCACTAGCGAGCTCCTACAATGAGCAGTTCTTC
TRBJ2-7,TRBV5-3,14,NA,once,CARSLVDITYEQYF,TGTGCCAGAAGCTTGGTGGACATCACCTACGAGCAGTACTTC
TRBJ2-2,TRBV6-5,15,NA,NA,CASSYSYRVTGELFF,TGTGCCAGCAGTTACTCCTACAGGGTTACGGGGGAGCTGTTTTTT
TRBJ1-2,TRBV9,13,NA,NA,CASSVGGNYGYTF,TGTGCCAGCAGCGTAGGAGGGAACTATGGCTACACCTTC
TRBJ1-4,TRBV18,16,NA,NA,CASSPGRGGYNEKLFF,TGTGCCAGCTCACCAGGGCGAGGGGGTTACAATGAAAAACTGTTTTTT
TRBJ1-1,TRBV2,15,TRBD1,few,CASSDITGVNTEAFF,TGTGCCAGCAGTGACATCACAGGGGTGAACACTGAAGCTTTCTTT
TRBJ1-4,TRBV18,15,NA,NA,CASSPMHRDGEKLFF,TGTGCCAGCTCACCGATGCACAGGGACGGCGAAAAACTGTTTTTT
TRBJ2-7,TRBV28,16,NA,NA,CASSLGVQGLSYEQYF,TGTGCCAGCAGTTTAGGAGTCCAGGGCCTCTCCTACGAGCAGTACTTC
TRBJ1-2,TRBV18,15,TRBD1,NA,CASSPFNPGQTDYTF,TGTGCCAGCTCACCTTTTAACCCGGGACAGACCGACTACACCTTC
TRBJ2-7,TRBV10-3,15,NA,NA,CAISESGQGTRVMYF,TGTGCCATCAGTGAGTCCGGGCAGGGGACCCGTGTGATGTACTTC
TRBJ1-4,TRBV4-1,16,NA,few,CASSQGSRGTNEKLFF,TGCGCCAGCAGCCAAGGGTCGCGGGGGACTAATGAAAAACTGTTTTTT
TRBJ2-1,TRBV2,15,TRBD1,NA,CASRRDRSSYNEQFF,TGTGCCAGCAGGAGGGACAGGAGCTCCTACAATGAGCAGTTCTTC
TRBJ2-1,TRBV7-8,16,NA,NA,CASSLRAGNQYNEQFF,TGTGCCAGCAGCTTGAGGGCGGGGAATCAATACAATGAGCAGTTCTTC
TRBJ2-1,TRBV23-1,15,TRBD1,NA,CASNRDRVTYNEQFF,TGCGCCAGCAACCGGGACAGAGTTACCTACAATGAGCAGTTCTTC